This entry lists 14 T cell receptor beta chains sequenced from one sample in a study of blood T cell repertoires in COVID-19. Produced via immunoSEQ multiplex PCR; TCRdb's table is partial and in-frame only. The table records about 140,000 clones, roughly four fifths of them present only once. The sequencing sample was made of PBMCs or T cells enriched from blood (not recorded which). Every receptor here comes from a woman between 50 and 59 years old with acute COVID-19.

This chain connects TRBV19 to TRBJ2-2; D possibly corresponds to TRBD2 (6 bases). Per germline, CDR1 LNHDA and CDR2 SQIVND (reference sequence). V shed 2 bases and J shed 4 bases, with 14 bases lying between them. The CDR3 spans 16 residues. As DNA, the CDR3 is TGTGCCAGTAGTATAAGGACGGGAGCGGCCACCGGGGAGCTGTTTTTT. Its translation is CASSIRTGAATGELFF.

The V gene is TRBV12-5, the J gene TRBJ2-5, with TRBD2 matching over 9 bases. V lost 1 base and J lost 3; bases outside the gene matches: 9. In germline, CDR1 is LGHNT, CDR2 FRNRAP. This CDR3 comprises 17 residues. The CDR3, as DNA: TGTGCTAGTGGTTTGGCAGGAGGGCTAGCGGGAAAAGAGACCCAGTACTTC. Its protein is CASGLAGGLAGKETQYF.

The chain carries TRBV6-5 and TRBJ2-7, with 9 bases identical to TRBD2. From germline, CDR1 is MNHEY and CDR2 SVGAGI. This CDR3 spans 16 amino acids. With V trimmed by 0 bases and J by 3 bases, 6 bases remained unmatched. The CDR3 region has the DNA TGTGCCAGCAGTTACTCGAAAGCGGGAGGAGGCTACGAGCAGTACTTC. It specifies CASSYSKAGGGYEQYF.

The V and J genes are TRBV7-9 and TRBJ2-3; D is possibly TRBD1 (5 bases). V lost 6 bases and J lost 7, with 14 bases in between. The CDR3 contains 13 residues. The germline V gene has CDR1 SEHNR and CDR2 FQNEAQ (reference sequence). The CDR3 is CASRSTQGYTQYF. CDR3 DNA: TGTGCCAGCAGATCAACGCAGGGATATACGCAGTATTTT.

V is TRBV5-1 and J is TRBJ1-4; no definite D call. Germline V gene lookup returns CDR1 SGHRS and CDR2 YFSETQ. This CDR3 has 14 residues. The V end was cut by 5 bases, the J end by 4 bases, with 12 bases between. In nucleotides, the CDR3 is TGCGCCAGCAGTCCGGACGGGGATAATGAAAAACTGTTTTTT. This translates into CASSPDGDNEKLFF.

The chain couples TRBV10-3 to TRBJ2-3; 11 bases fit TRBD2. Germline assignment: CDR1 ENHRY and CDR2 SYGVKD. The ends lost 5 bases at V and 2 bases at J; junction bases unmatched: 3. This CDR3 has 15 amino acids. The CDR3 loop is CAISQTSGNTDTQYF. The CDR3 region has the DNA TGTGCCATCAGTCAGACTAGCGGGAACACAGATACGCAGTATTTT.

This chain joins TRBV6-2 or TRBV6-3 and TRBJ1-1; tentative D call: TRBD1 (6 bases). CDR1 is MNHEY and CDR2 is SVGEGT in the germline V gene. The V and J ends lost 4 bases and 1 base respectively, with 16 bases between them. This CDR3 contains 16 residues. The CDR3 region has the DNA TGTGCCAGCAGTTCCCCCTTGGGAGGGGGGAACACTGAAGCTTTCTTT. Translated: CASSSPLGGGNTEAFF.

J is TRBJ2-7 and V is TRBV11-2; 9 nucleotides match TRBD1. Germline V gene lookup returns CDR1 SGHAT and CDR2 FQNNGV. V was pared by 3 bases and J by 4 bases, with 4 bases of the junction left unmatched. The CDR3 length is 14 residues. The CDR3 region is CASSLTGGTYEQYF. The DNA of the CDR3 is TGTGCCAGCAGCTTGACAGGGGGTACATACGAGCAGTACTTC.

V usage is TRBV6-5 and J usage is TRBJ1-1, with TRBD1 identical over 7 bases. Germline loops: CDR1 MNHEY, CDR2 SVGAGI. There are 13 residues in the CDR3. The V gene end was trimmed by 2 bases and the J gene end by 6 bases; junction bases not matched to a gene: 3. CDR3 amino acids: CASSYPQGAEAFF. CDR3 in DNA: TGTGCCAGCAGTTACCCCCAGGGGGCTGAAGCTTTCTTT.

The chain joins TRBV19 to TRBJ2-2; 11 bases align to TRBD2. The CDR3 sequence is 17 residues long. Losses at the gene ends were 7 bases for V and 0 bases for J; bases not matched to a gene: 7. CDR1 is LNHDA, CDR2 SQIVND, per germline (reference sequence). The CDR3 spells CASITWTSGPNTGELFF. The CDR3 DNA sequence: TGTGCCAGTATAACCTGGACTAGCGGGCCGAACACCGGGGAGCTGTTTTTT.

V and J are TRBV11-2 and TRBJ2-3, with D possibly being TRBD1 (6 bases). CDR1 is SGHAT and CDR2 is FQNNGV in the germline V gene. CDR3 size: 14 residues. Trimming stripped 4 bases from V and 2 bases from J, with 10 bases between. DNA for the CDR3: TGTGCCAGCAGCTCACAGGGATTCACAGATACGCAGTATTTT. Amino acid sequence: CASSSQGFTDTQYF.

This sequence joins TRBV5-1 and TRBJ1-3, with D maybe TRBD1 (6 bases). Germline V CDR1 and CDR2: SGHRS, YFSETQ. The CDR3 length is 15 residues. Trimming shortened V by 4 bases and J by 0 bases, and 11 bases separated the two germline ends. The CDR3 DNA reads as TGCGCCAGCAGCCAGGGGCAGGCCTCTGGAAACACCATATATTTT. Residues: CASSQGQASGNTIYF.

This clone was seen a handful of times. The V call is TRBV5-8, the J call TRBJ2-1, with D tentatively TRBD1 (6 bases). The CDR3 has 11 amino acids. Trimming cost V 1 base and J 16 bases, with 12 bases left between them. Per germline, CDR1 SGHTS and CDR2 YDEGEE. For the CDR3, the DNA is TGTGCCAGCAGCTTGCTGGAACAGGGTTTCTTC. Translation gives CASSLLEQGFF.

The V and J genes are TRBV30 and TRBJ2-5; a weak D match, TRBD2 (5 bases). V was clipped by 1 base and J by 7 bases, with 13 bases between them. The CDR3 consists of 13 residues. Germline CDR1 reads GTSNPN; CDR2 reads SVGIG (reference sequence). The CDR3 spells CAWSAPIRGTQYF. CDR3 coding DNA: TGTGCCTGGAGTGCGCCAATACGGGGGACCCAGTACTTC.